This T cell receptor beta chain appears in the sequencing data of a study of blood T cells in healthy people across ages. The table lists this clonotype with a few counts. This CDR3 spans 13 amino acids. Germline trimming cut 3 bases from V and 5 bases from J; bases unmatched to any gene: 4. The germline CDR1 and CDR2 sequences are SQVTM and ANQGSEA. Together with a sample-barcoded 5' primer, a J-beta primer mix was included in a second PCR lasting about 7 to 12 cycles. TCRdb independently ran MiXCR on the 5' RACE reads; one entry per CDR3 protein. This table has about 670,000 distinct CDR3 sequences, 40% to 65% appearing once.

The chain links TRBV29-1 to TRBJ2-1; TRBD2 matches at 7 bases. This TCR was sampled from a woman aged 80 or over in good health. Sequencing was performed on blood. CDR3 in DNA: TGCAGCGTTGATGCGGGGGTCCACAATGAGCAGTTCTTC. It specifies CSVDAGVHNEQFF.